The 8 T cell receptor beta chains reported below all come from one sample, sequenced in a study of early T cells in non-severe SARS-CoV-2 infection. MiXCR, applied by TCRdb to the 5' RACE reads, yields one record per CDR3 protein. The table shows under 85,000 distinct CDR3 sequences, with roughly 12% occurring only once. The source material was whole blood. The receptors were gathered from an adult who was a healthcare worker with PCR-confirmed SARS-CoV-2 infection or an uninfected control (not recorded which).

This clonotype was recorded at least ten times. J is TRBJ2-1 and V is TRBV2; 12 nucleotides match TRBD2. This CDR3 is built from 15 residues. CDR1 is SNHLY and CDR2 is FYNNEI in the germline V gene. Trimming at V came to 5 bases and at J to 6 bases, leaving 5 bases not matched to a gene. The CDR3 protein is CASSPSGRALNEQFF. The CDR3 DNA is TGTGCCAGCAGTCCTAGCGGGAGGGCCCTCAATGAGCAGTTCTTC. Variable domain in full (rest from reference TRBV2 and TRBJ2-1): EPEVTQTPSHQVTQMGQEVILRCVPISNHLYFYWYRQILGQKVEFLVSFYNNEISEKSEIFDDQFSVERPDGSNFTLKIRSTKLEDSAMYFCASSPSGRALNEQFFGPGTRLTVL.

In its sample, this clonotype was seen a few times. The chain carries TRBV5-1 and TRBJ1-2; unclear D gene. CDR1 is SGHRS, CDR2 YFSETQ, per germline. The V gene lost 4 bases and the J gene lost 6 bases, with 13 bases spanning the gap. The length of the CDR3 is 13 residues. The chain's CDR3 is CASSPGGNHGYTF. CDR3 nucleotide sequence: TGCGCCAGCAGCCCCGGCGGGAATCATGGCTACACCTTC.

This clonotype was picked up many times. This chain uses TRBV20-1 with TRBJ2-3; the match to TRBD2 covers 16 bases. Trimming at V came to 3 bases and at J to 5 bases, leaving 11 bases not matched to a gene. The CDR3 runs 18 residues. In germline, CDR1 is DFQATT, CDR2 SNEGSKA (reference sequence). The CDR3 DNA sequence: TGCAGTGCTAGGCCCGGGACTAGCGGGAGGGCCTTTGGAGATACGCAGTATTTT. This translates into CSARPGTSGRAFGDTQYF.

In its sample, this clonotype was seen a few times. The chain links TRBV21-1 to TRBJ1-4; the table assigns TRBD1, which was not confirmed against the DNA. TRBV21-1 is designated a pseudogene. CDR3 length equals 20 residues. CDR3 residues: CASSSRLPGQGALRNEKLFF. The CDR3 DNA is TGTGCCAGCAGCTCCCGACTGCCTGGACAGGGGGCACTTCGAAATGAAAAACTGTTTTTT.

This clonotype was counted at least ten times. The V and J genes are TRBV3-1 and TRBJ1-2, with TRBD1 identical over 7 bases. With 1 base clipped from V and 5 bases from J, the junction kept 1 base outside the gene matches. Germline CDR1 reads LGHDT; CDR2 reads YNNKEL (reference sequence). The CDR3 length is 13 residues. The chain's CDR3 is CASSQGTGYGYTF. The CDR3 coding sequence is TGTGCCAGCAGCCAAGGGACAGGTTATGGCTACACCTTC.

This clonotype showed up many times. The CDR3 DNA reads TGTGCCAGCAGTCCAGGGTTGCATGGGGCTGAAGCTTTCTTT. Amino acids: CASSPGLHGAEAFF. This chain joins TRBV2 and TRBJ1-1; TRBD1 might be the D (5 bases). V lost 5 bases and J lost 6, with 16 bases in between. The germline V gene has CDR1 SNHLY and CDR2 FYNNEI. This CDR3 is 14 amino acids long.

This chain connects TRBV29-1 to TRBJ2-1; tentatively, D is TRBD2 (5 bases). The length of the CDR3 is 15 residues. V was trimmed by 4 bases and J by 0 bases, leaving 13 bases between them. Looked up from germline, CDR1 is SQVTM and CDR2 is ANQGSEA. In nucleotides, the CDR3 is TGCAGCGTTGCGAGAAATGGAGGCTCCTACAATGAGCAGTTCTTC. It encodes CSVARNGGSYNEQFF.

This clonotype was seen a handful of times. This chain uses TRBV11-2 with TRBJ1-6, with a tentative D call TRBD1 (5 bases). Germline V gene lookup returns CDR1 SGHAT and CDR2 FQNNGV. V was shortened by 5 bases and J by 4 bases, with 12 bases between the two germline ends. The CDR3 totals 15 residues. CDR3 DNA sequence: TGTGCCAGCAGCAGCGACAGACTATATAATTCACCCCTCCACTTT. It is translated as CASSSDRLYNSPLHF.